A single sample is the source of the 16 T cell receptor beta chains below, sequenced in a study of OX40 agonist ivuxolimab in advanced cancers. Data came from immunoSEQ multiplex PCR; TCRdb stores just in-frame clones and leaves some out. The sample has under 100,000 clones, 90% seen once. This specimen consisted of CD4+ or CD8+ T cells sorted from blood, obtained in a trial of the OX40 agonist ivuxolimab. The receptors originated from an adult with an advanced solid tumor such as melanoma, head and neck, liver or kidney cancer.

This clone came up once. The chain carries TRBV19 and TRBJ1-3; no definite D call. This CDR3 is 16 amino acids long. Germline CDR1 LNHDA, CDR2 SQIVND (reference sequence). Trimming cost V 5 bases and J 1 base, with 15 bases left between them. The CDR3 is CASSPRRSASGNTIYF. The CDR3, as DNA: TGTGCCAGTAGTCCCCGTCGGTCCGCTTCTGGAAACACCATATATTTT.

The J gene is TRBJ2-5, the V gene TRBV15; D perhaps matches TRBD1 (5 bases). V was cut by 3 bases and J by 1 base, with 12 bases left in between. The germline V gene has CDR1 LNHNV and CDR2 YYDKDF (reference sequence). The CDR3 consists of 15 residues. The CDR3 sequence: CATSSRTTSQETQYF. Here the CDR3 DNA reads TGTGCCACCAGCAGCCGGACAACCTCCCAAGAGACCCAGTACTTC.

In nucleotides, the CDR3 is TGTGCCAGCAGTCATCAGGGGCTAAACAATGAGCAGTTCTTC. It is translated as CASSHQGLNNEQFF. V usage is TRBV27 and J usage is TRBJ2-1, with a possible D match to TRBD1 (6 bases). This CDR3 is built from 14 residues. V lost 5 bases, J lost 5 bases, and 13 bases lay in between. The germline V gene has CDR1 MNHEY and CDR2 SMNVEV (reference sequence).

This chain uses TRBV6-6 with TRBJ2-5; TRBD1 matches 7 bases. With V trimmed by 5 bases and J by 5 bases, 8 bases remained unmatched. The CDR3 length is 14 residues. Germline CDR1 is MNHNY and CDR2 is SVGAGI (reference sequence). CDR3 protein: CASSDTGVRETQYF. CDR3 nucleotides: TGTGCCAGCAGTGACACAGGGGTCCGGGAGACCCAGTACTTC.

V is TRBV2 and J is TRBJ2-3, with 8 bases that match TRBD2. The CDR3 sequence is 16 residues long. CDR1 SNHLY and CDR2 FYNNEI come from the germline V gene. V lost 2 bases and J lost 2; bases outside the gene matches: 6. Written as DNA, the CDR3 is TGTGCCAGCAGTGAACAGGGACTAGTTCCCACAGATACGCAGTATTTT. This codes for CASSEQGLVPTDTQYF.

Of note for this clone: At one of its ends the junction is not consistent with the germline gene, which may arise from a read error. The chain employs TRBV6-1 and TRBJ1-1, with 8 bases lining up with TRBD1. This CDR3 contains 13 residues. Germline V gives CDR1 MNHNS, CDR2 SASEGT. CDR3 DNA sequence: TGTGCCAGCAGTTTAGTTGGCGGACAGGGTAGCGGGTTT. Protein sequence: CASSLVGGQGSGF.

This clone was counted a few times. This chain links TRBV30 with TRBJ1-1, with 10 bases aligning to TRBD1. V shed 0 bases, J shed 9 bases, and the junction held 1 base outside the gene matches. The CDR3 contains 12 residues. Per the germline V gene, CDR1 is GTSNPN and CDR2 is SVGIG (reference sequence). Written as DNA, the CDR3 is TGTGCCTGGAGTGTGACAGGGGGCAAAGCTTTCTTT. It encodes CAWSVTGGKAFF.

The chain recombines TRBV19 with TRBJ2-7; a possible D gene is TRBD1 (5 bases). Germline-derived CDR1 and CDR2 are LNHDA and SQIVND (reference sequence). Trimming took off 3 bases at V and 4 bases at J, with 13 bases between the two ends. The CDR3 runs to 14 residues. The CDR3 region is CASSIGHLGYEQYF. The CDR3 coding sequence is TGTGCCAGTAGTATCGGACACTTGGGATACGAGCAGTACTTC. Full variable domain (missing parts from reference TRBV19 and TRBJ2-7): DGGITQSPKYLFRKEGQNVTLSCEQNLNHDAMYWYRQDPGQGLRLIYYSQIVNDFQKGDIAEGYSVSREKKESFPLTVTSAQKNPTAFYLCASSIGHLGYEQYFGPGTRLTVT.

The V and J genes are TRBV6-5 and TRBJ1-4; D gene ambiguous. Per germline, CDR1 MNHEY and CDR2 SVGAGI. This CDR3 region has 14 residues. With 7 bases removed from V and 16 bases from J, the gap between germline ends came to 25 bases. The CDR3 sequence: CASKSRSSLDKWFF. CDR3 sequence (DNA): TGTGCCAGCAAGTCCCGTTCCAGTCTCGACAAATGGTTTTTT.

The V and J genes are TRBV6-5 and TRBJ2-2; maybe TRBD2 (6 bases). Germline loops: CDR1 MNHEY, CDR2 SVGAGI. This CDR3 spans 15 amino acids. V lost 5 bases, J lost 0 bases, and 10 bases lay in between. The CDR3 DNA reads as TGTGCCAGCAGTCGGGACTTCACGAACACCGGGGAGCTGTTTTTT. Translated, it gives CASSRDFTNTGELFF.

The rearrangement joins TRBV2 to TRBJ2-7; no definite D call. The CDR3 has 14 amino acids. Germline V lookup: CDR1 SNHLY, CDR2 FYNNEI. Trimming took 6 bases from V and 6 from J, leaving 18 bases between them. The DNA for the CDR3 is TGTGCCAGCAGGGTCGATAAGGGTCCTAGCGAGCAGTACTTC. Translated, it gives CASRVDKGPSEQYF. Combining the CDR3 with reference TRBV2 and TRBJ2-7 gives the whole variable domain EPEVTQTPSHQVTQMGQEVILRCVPISNHLYFYWYRQILGQKVEFLVSFYNNEISEKSEIFDDQFSVERPDGSNFTLKIRSTKLEDSAMYFCASRVDKGPSEQYFGPGTRLTVT.

The V and J genes are TRBV7-3 and TRBJ2-7, with a tentative D call TRBD1 (6 bases). The CDR3 loop spans 16 amino acids. V lost 1 base and J lost 6, with 19 bases in between. The germline V gene has CDR1 SGHTA and CDR2 FQGTGA. DNA for the CDR3: TGTGCCAGCAGCTTAAGTGGCCAGATTGGGGACACCGAGCAGTACTTC. Amino acids: CASSLSGQIGDTEQYF.

The sample holds one count of this clone. The chain is built from TRBV30 and TRBJ1-2; the D gene is possibly TRBD1 (6 bases). This CDR3 spans 13 amino acids. CDR1 and CDR2 from the germline V gene are GTSNPN and SVGIG (reference sequence). The V end was cut by 8 bases, the J end by 3 bases, with 16 bases between. As DNA, the CDR3 is TGTGCCCGGGGGGGGGCCTCGGACTATGGCTACACCTTC. Its translation is CARGGASDYGYTF.

The chain uses TRBV7-2 and TRBJ2-1; 7 nucleotides agree with TRBD2. Germline assignment: CDR1 SGHTA and CDR2 FQGNSA. The CDR3 spans 19 residues. V was clipped by 1 base and J by 0 bases; unmatched bases: 12. DNA of the CDR3: TGTGCCAGCAGCTTAGACCCTCATAGCGGGCGATCCTCCTACAATGAGCAGTTCTTC. It translates to CASSLDPHSGRSSYNEQFF.

The rearrangement joins TRBV29-1 to TRBJ1-1; maybe TRBD1 (6 bases). V was pared by 7 bases and J by 3 bases, with 15 bases between. The CDR3 is 13 residues long. In germline, CDR1 is SQVTM, CDR2 ANQGSEA. The CDR3 sequence: CSASTGGYTEAFF. The CDR3 coding sequence is TGCAGCGCAAGTACCGGGGGCTACACTGAAGCTTTCTTT.

CDR3 region: CASSPLSQRDNGELFF. CDR3 nucleotide sequence: TGCGCCAGCAGCCCCCTGAGCCAGCGGGATAACGGGGAGCTGTTTTTT. The genes are TRBV5-1 and TRBJ2-2, with 7 bases matching TRBD2. Germline CDR1 and CDR2: SGHRS and YFSETQ. Germline trimming cut 4 bases from V and 7 bases from J; bases unmatched to any gene: 13. The CDR3 contains 16 residues.